Presented here are 32 T cell receptor beta chains from one specimen sequenced in a study of blood T cell repertoires in COVID-19. The repertoire was sequenced with immunoSEQ multiplex PCR; TCRdb's copy has only in-frame clones and lacks some. The sample lists 200,000 to 300,000 clones, around nine tenths occurring once. Sequences were obtained from peripheral blood. All receptors derive from a woman aged 40 to 55 who had recovered from COVID-19.

The chain has TRBV30 and TRBJ2-7; a possible D gene is TRBD2 (7 bases). Trimming stripped 3 bases from V and 7 bases from J, with 16 bases between. Germline CDR1 GTSNPN, CDR2 SVGIG (reference sequence). This CDR3 is 13 amino acids long. The chain's CDR3 is CAWSLGGAREQYF. For the CDR3, the DNA is TGTGCCTGGAGCCTGGGGGGGGCTCGGGAGCAGTACTTC.

The rearrangement joins TRBV29-1 to TRBJ2-1, with a tentative D call TRBD1 (6 bases). This CDR3 is 15 amino acids long. Trimming cost V 3 bases and J 2 bases, with 14 bases left between them. Per germline, CDR1 SQVTM and CDR2 ANQGSEA. The CDR3 bases are TGCAGCGTTGAGCCACAGGGTCGAGCCTACAATGAGCAGTTCTTC. Its protein is CSVEPQGRAYNEQFF.

V is TRBV19 and J is TRBJ2-3; 7 bases line up with TRBD2. The J segment lost 2 bases and the V segment lost 4 bases, leaving 6 bases of the junction unmatched. Germline CDR1 LNHDA, CDR2 SQIVND (reference sequence). The CDR3 length is 15 residues. The CDR3 sequence is CASSSPSGSTDTQYF. The CDR3 coding sequence is TGTGCCAGTAGTAGTCCTAGCGGTTCCACAGATACGCAGTATTTT.

The rearrangement joins TRBV7-9 to TRBJ2-1, with TRBD2 matching 12 bases. V lost 5 bases, J lost 6 bases, and 5 bases stayed unmatched. The germline V gene encodes CDR1 SEHNR and CDR2 FQNEAQ (reference sequence). CDR3 length: 15 residues. CDR3: CASSLLAGGFNEQFF. Here the CDR3 DNA reads TGTGCCAGCAGCCTTCTAGCGGGAGGGTTCAATGAGCAGTTCTTC.

Note on this clone: Other DNA sequences within the sample encode an identical CDR3. The V call is TRBV4-3, the J call TRBJ1-5; the D is unclear. Germline V gene lookup returns CDR1 LGHNA and CDR2 YSLEER. The V and J ends lost 1 base and 6 bases respectively, with 7 bases between them. This CDR3 region has 13 residues. The CDR3 sequence is CASSQGGGQPQHF. The CDR3 coding sequence is TGCGCCAGCAGCCAAGGTGGAGGTCAGCCCCAGCATTTT.

This clone was observed once. The J gene is TRBJ1-1, the V gene TRBV5-6; TRBD1 agrees at 11 bases. The CDR3 has 16 amino acids. V lost 4 bases, J lost 4 bases, and 9 bases stayed unmatched. CDR1 and CDR2 from the germline V gene are SGHDT and YYEEEE. The CDR3 nucleotides are TGTGCCAGCAGCCCGGACAGGGGGCTGCGTGGCACTGAAGCTTTCTTT. Translation gives CASSPDRGLRGTEAFF. The variable domain in full, completed from reference TRBV5-6 and TRBJ1-1, reads DAGVTQSPTHLIKTRGQQVTLRCSPKSGHDTVSWYQQALGQGPQFIFQYYEEEERQRGNFPDRFSGHQFPNYSSELNVNALLLGDSALYLCASSPDRGLRGTEAFFGQGTRLTVV.

This CDR3 reads CASSQDRGQPQHF. CDR3 DNA: TGTGCCAGCAGCCAGGACAGGGGTCAGCCCCAGCATTTT. V usage is TRBV5-4 and J usage is TRBJ1-5, with 9 bases fitting TRBD1. From germline, CDR1 is SGHNT and CDR2 YYREEE (reference sequence). The CDR3 extends over 13 amino acids. Losses at the gene ends were 4 bases for V and 6 bases for J; bases not matched to a gene: 2.

This clone has a single count. The chain is built from TRBV28 and TRBJ2-2; TRBD2 matches at 9 bases. The length of the CDR3 is 15 residues. CDR1 and CDR2 from the germline V gene are MDHEN and SYDVKM. V was clipped by 6 bases and J by 4 bases; unmatched bases: 6. The CDR3 loop is CASRPGLAGTGELFF. The CDR3 DNA follows: TGTGCCAGCAGACCGGGACTAGCTGGCACCGGGGAGCTGTTTTTT.

Of note for this clone: The junction does not match germline at one end; this may be a read error. The rearrangement uses TRBV30 and TRBJ2-7; D is uncertain. The germline V gene has CDR1 GTSNPN and CDR2 SVGIG (reference sequence). This CDR3 is 11 amino acids long. The CDR3 bases are TGTGCCTGGAGTGTCTCCCACGAGCAGTACTTC. Its translation: CAWSVSHEQYF.

The J gene is TRBJ2-6, the V gene TRBV5-1, with TRBD1 as a possible D gene (5 bases). The V end was cut by 1 base, the J end by 0 bases, with 11 bases between. Germline values: CDR1 SGHRS, CDR2 YFSETQ. The CDR3 has 17 amino acids. DNA for the CDR3: TGCGCCAGCAGCTTGTTAGCAGGGAACTCTGGGGCCAACGTCCTGACTTTC. Its protein product is CASSLLAGNSGANVLTF.

This clone was detected once. The chain uses TRBV7-2 and TRBJ1-2; TRBD1 agrees at 12 bases. With 6 bases clipped from V and 4 bases from J, the junction kept 6 bases outside the gene matches. This CDR3 spans 15 amino acids. CDR1 and CDR2 (germline): SGHTA, FQGNSA. The CDR3 region has the DNA TGTGCCAGCAGATATGGGACAGGGGGCGGCTATGGCTACACCTTC. It translates to CASRYGTGGGYGYTF.

The chain combines TRBV21-1 with TRBJ2-5; the table's TRBD1 call for D was not verified on the DNA. TRBV21-1 is a documented pseudogene. The CDR3 runs 14 residues. The CDR3 DNA is TGTGCCAGCAGCAAAGGGGACAGACAAGAGACCCAGTACTTC. It codes for CASSKGDRQETQYF.

J is TRBJ2-2 and V is TRBV7-9; TRBD2 agrees at 7 bases. V lost 5 bases and J lost 6; bases outside the gene matches: 0. The CDR3 totals 12 residues. The germline V gene encodes CDR1 SEHNR and CDR2 FQNEAQ (reference sequence). DNA of the CDR3: TGTGCCAGCAGCCGGGGGGCCGGGGAGCTGTTTTTT. It translates to CASSRGAGELFF.

The V and J genes are TRBV28 and TRBJ2-2, with 11 nucleotides matching TRBD1. The germline V gene has CDR1 MDHEN and CDR2 SYDVKM. The CDR3 spans 15 residues. The trim removed 6 bases at V and 0 bases at J, leaving 0 bases unmatched. The DNA for the CDR3 is TGTGCCAGCAGGGGACAGGGGGCGAACACCGGGGAGCTGTTTTTT. This codes for CASRGQGANTGELFF.

In DNA form, the CDR3 reads TGCAGTGCTAGTAGGGGAGGCCCATACAATGAGCAGTTCTTC. It encodes CSASRGGPYNEQFF. This chain joins TRBV20-1 and TRBJ2-1, with D possibly TRBD2 on 6 matching bases. Germline V CDR1 and CDR2: DFQATT, SNEGSKA (reference sequence). Trimming took 3 bases from V and 4 from J, leaving 13 bases between them. CDR3 length: 14 amino acids.

The rearrangement joins TRBV4-3 to TRBJ1-2, with 9 positions matching TRBD1. The V gene's germline CDR1 is LGHNA and CDR2 YSLEER. V trimming: 1 base; J trimming: 8 bases; junction bases outside the gene matches: 11. This CDR3 is built from 16 residues. In DNA, the CDR3 is TGCGCCAGCAGCCAAGCTACAGGGGGCGGGGTGGGCGGCTACACCTTC. It yields the protein CASSQATGGGVGGYTF.

The chain uses TRBV3-1 (or the pseudogene TRBV3-2) and TRBJ1-5; D may be TRBD1 (5 bases). CDR3 length: 14 residues. Germline CDR1 and CDR2: LGHDT and YNNKEL (reference sequence). Trimming removed 8 bases at V and 2 bases at J, with 13 bases between. This CDR3 is CASGGGGGNQPQHF. In DNA, the CDR3 is TGTGCCAGCGGCGGGGGTGGTGGCAATCAGCCCCAGCATTTT.

The V gene is TRBV2, the J gene TRBJ2-5, with unresolved D. CDR1 SNHLY and CDR2 FYNNEI come from the germline V gene. The CDR3 totals 12 residues. V lost 3 bases to trimming and J lost 2 bases, with 4 bases between them. As DNA, the CDR3 is TGTGCCAGCAGTGAGCTACAAGAGACCCAGTACTTC. The encoded protein is CASSELQETQYF. Together with reference TRBV2 and TRBJ2-5, the CDR3 gives the full variable domain: EPEVTQTPSHQVTQMGQEVILRCVPISNHLYFYWYRQILGQKVEFLVSFYNNEISEKSEIFDDQFSVERPDGSNFTLKIRSTKLEDSAMYFCASSELQETQYFGPGTRLLVL.

This chain links TRBV4-3 with TRBJ1-3; tentative D call: TRBD1 (6 bases). The CDR3 length is 15 residues. V was trimmed by 5 bases and J by 0 bases, leaving 11 bases between them. Germline loops: CDR1 LGHNA, CDR2 YSLEER. The CDR3 spells CASSMTGDSGNTIYF. CDR3 nucleotides: TGCGCCAGCAGCATGACAGGAGACTCTGGAAACACCATATATTTT.

For the CDR3, the DNA is TGTGCCAGCAGCTTGGATGCGGGGGTGAACACTGAAGCTTTCTTT. It specifies CASSLDAGVNTEAFF. The chain carries TRBV5-4 and TRBJ1-1; tentative D call: TRBD1 (5 bases). Germline values: CDR1 SGHNT, CDR2 YYREEE (reference sequence). Trimming took 0 bases from V and 0 from J, leaving 9 bases between them. The CDR3 sequence is 15 residues long.

This clone appeared once. The CDR3 DNA is TGCGCCAGCAGCAACGGGAGGGCCGGAGAGACCCAGTACTTC. Amino acid sequence: CASSNGRAGETQYF. The chain joins TRBV5-1 to TRBJ2-5; TRBD2 matches at 8 bases. Germline V gives CDR1 SGHRS, CDR2 YFSETQ. After removal of 4 bases from V and 4 bases from J, the junction contained 6 bases not matched to a gene. The CDR3 has 14 amino acids.

Only a few counts were recorded for this clone. This rearrangement joins TRBV2 to TRBJ1-5, with a weak D call TRBD1 (5 bases). With 8 bases removed from V and 0 bases from J, the gap between germline ends came to 14 bases. The CDR3 runs to 15 residues. Germline CDR1 reads SNHLY; CDR2 reads FYNNEI. The chain's CDR3 is CASGGDPSSNQPQHF. The CDR3, as DNA: TGTGCCAGCGGGGGGGACCCGTCTAGCAATCAGCCCCAGCATTTT.

The V gene is TRBV19, the J gene TRBJ2-1; D gene ambiguous. The CDR3 sequence is 13 residues long. Trimming removed 7 bases from V and 0 bases from J, with 7 bases in between. Germline V gene data show CDR1 as LNHDA and CDR2 as SQIVND (reference sequence). The CDR3 loop reads CASTGGSYNEQFF. CDR3 in DNA: TGTGCCAGTACCGGTGGCTCCTACAATGAGCAGTTCTTC.

The V gene is TRBV19, the J gene TRBJ2-7; 16 positions match TRBD2. The CDR3 totals 18 residues. V gave up 7 bases and J gave up 0 bases; unmatched junction bases: 9. Germline values: CDR1 LNHDA, CDR2 SQIVND (reference sequence). The CDR3 spells CASTKGGLAGGDSYEQYF. The CDR3 region has the DNA TGTGCCAGTACCAAGGGGGGACTAGCGGGAGGGGACTCCTACGAGCAGTACTTC.

This clone is a singleton in its sample. This chain links TRBV6-6 with TRBJ2-2, with a weak D call TRBD2 (6 bases). Germline CDR1 reads MNHNY; CDR2 reads SVGAGI (reference sequence). There are 15 residues in the CDR3. V was clipped by 6 bases and J by 0 bases, with 11 bases between them. The CDR3 nucleotides read TGTGCCAGCAGCCCCCCTAGCGCGAACACCGGGGAGCTGTTTTTT. This sequence encodes CASSPPSANTGELFF.

The chain couples TRBV7-9 to TRBJ2-1; D gene unclear. Germline loops: CDR1 SEHNR, CDR2 FQNEAQ (reference sequence). This CDR3 contains 14 residues. V shed 5 bases and J shed 3 bases, with 11 bases lying between them. The CDR3 spells CASSGELFYNEQFF. DNA for the CDR3: TGTGCCAGCAGCGGAGAGTTGTTCTACAATGAGCAGTTCTTC.

A note on this clone: A read error may produce the germline difference seen at one junction end. This chain uses TRBV18 with TRBJ2-7, with 14 bases lining up with TRBD2. In germline, CDR1 is KGHSH, CDR2 LQKENI. CDR3 length equals 12 residues. The CDR3 nucleotides read TGTGCCAGCTCACCAATGGGGACTAGCGGGGGCTTC. Amino acids: CASSPMGTSGGF.

The chain combines TRBV10-3 with TRBJ1-1; no firm D call. This CDR3 has 13 residues. V lost 0 bases and J lost 8, with 10 bases in between. Germline-derived CDR1 and CDR2 are ENHRY and SYGVKD. The CDR3 region is CAISESTRGEAFF. The CDR3 region has the DNA TGTGCCATCAGTGAGTCGACGCGAGGGGAAGCTTTCTTT.

CDR3 coding DNA: TGCGCCAGCAAGCCTCAGGGGGCGCTTGGGAACACTGAAGCTTTCTTT. This codes for CASKPQGALGNTEAFF. The chain recombines TRBV4-1 with TRBJ1-1; TRBD1 aligns across 8 bases. This CDR3 is built from 16 residues. Germline CDR1 reads MGHRA; CDR2 reads YSYEKL. J lost 1 base, V lost 7 bases, and 11 bases had no gene match.

The gene calls are TRBV24-1 and TRBJ2-3; 13 nucleotides match TRBD2. The CDR3 covers 18 residues. Germline CDR1 is KGHDR and CDR2 is SFDVKD. Trimming at V came to 2 bases and at J to 6 bases, leaving 10 bases not matched to a gene. This CDR3 is CATSDSLGLAGDPDTQYF. CDR3 sequence (DNA): TGTGCCACCAGTGATTCCCTCGGACTAGCGGGAGACCCGGATACGCAGTATTTT.

This clone was recorded once. The chain has TRBV7-2 and TRBJ2-2, with 9 positions matching TRBD2. The J segment lost 3 bases and the V segment lost 10 bases, leaving 12 bases of the junction unmatched. CDR3 length: 16 residues. Germline CDR1 is SGHTA and CDR2 is FQGNSA. CDR3 region: CATRLQAGGDTGELFF. For the CDR3, the DNA is TGTGCCACCCGCCTTCAGGCGGGAGGGGACACCGGGGAGCTGTTTTTT. Variable domain in full (rest from reference TRBV7-2 and TRBJ2-2): GAGVSQSPSNKVTEKGKDVELRCDPISGHTALYWYRQSLGQGLEFLIYFQGNSAPDKSGLPSDRFSAERTGGSVSTLTIQRTQQEDSAVYLCATRLQAGGDTGELFFGEGSRLTVL.

The CDR3 spells CASSTGVSGANVLTF. CDR3 in DNA: TGTGCCAGCAGCACCGGGGTCTCTGGGGCCAACGTCCTGACTTTC. This chain links TRBV2 with TRBJ2-6, with D possibly matching TRBD2 (5 bases). Trimming shortened V by 6 bases and J by 0 bases, and 9 bases separated the two germline ends. The germline gives CDR1 SNHLY, CDR2 FYNNEI. The CDR3 sequence is 15 residues long.